This T cell receptor (beta chain) appears in the sequencing data of a study of blood T cells in healthy people across ages. Overall study findings and caveats: TCR beta diversity was tightly associated with the proportion of naive T cells. Unknown CMV status may confound age-related changes in expanded clones.

Germline assignment: CDR1 SGHTA and CDR2 FQGNSA. CDR3 size: 14 residues. In regard to this clonotype: Its antigen is unknown.

Through a sample-barcoded 5' primer and a J-beta primer mix, a second PCR was run for about 7 to 12 cycles. TCRdb reprocessed the 5' RACE reads with MiXCR, giving one entry per CDR3 protein. The profile shows hundreds of thousands of distinct CDR3 sequences, around 24% of them singletons. This sample was also put to use in a study of T cells of mothers and their children. This second study notes: A few healthy Caucasian mothers, along with their six children, served as the donors. Second-round PCR products received sample barcodes and 2-4 random nucleotides from the M1S primer.

The TCR sequence derives from a boy younger than 18 in good health. Sequenced sample: blood. This chain uses TRBV7-2 with TRBJ2-5; D is unclear. The J call may be mistaken, given a closer DNA end match to TRBJ2-7. CDR3: CASSFGSGSYEQYF. The CDR3, as DNA: TGTGCCAGCAGCTTCGGGTCGGGTTCCTACGAGCAGTACTTC.